This TCR beta chain was found in a study of T cells after yellow fever vaccination. Study-wide background: Preparation of the low-cell-number fractions used SMART-Seq v4 Ultra Low Input.

Broader study findings: Abundant bulk-population clonotypes could contaminate the FACS-sorted repertoires.

In TCRdb, the 5' RACE reads were re-called with MiXCR into one record per CDR3 protein. The table records about 340,000 distinct CDR3 sequences, about 12% of them present only once. There are 13 residues in the CDR3. The V gene lost 3 bases and the J gene lost 4 bases, with 12 bases spanning the gap. CDR1 and CDR2 (germline): SQVTM, ANQGSEA. This clonotype has at least ten counts. Its antigen is unidentified. The chain carries TRBV29-1 and TRBJ1-2, with TRBD1 as a possible D gene (5 bases). The sample consisted of CD4+ T cells sorted from PBMCs, taken 15 days after the yellow fever booster vaccination. The sequence came from a man younger than 35 who received the YFV17D yellow fever vaccine. The CDR3 coding sequence is TGCAGCGTTGAGAGGGACTCACGCTATGGCTACACCTTC. This gives the protein CSVERDSRYGYTF.